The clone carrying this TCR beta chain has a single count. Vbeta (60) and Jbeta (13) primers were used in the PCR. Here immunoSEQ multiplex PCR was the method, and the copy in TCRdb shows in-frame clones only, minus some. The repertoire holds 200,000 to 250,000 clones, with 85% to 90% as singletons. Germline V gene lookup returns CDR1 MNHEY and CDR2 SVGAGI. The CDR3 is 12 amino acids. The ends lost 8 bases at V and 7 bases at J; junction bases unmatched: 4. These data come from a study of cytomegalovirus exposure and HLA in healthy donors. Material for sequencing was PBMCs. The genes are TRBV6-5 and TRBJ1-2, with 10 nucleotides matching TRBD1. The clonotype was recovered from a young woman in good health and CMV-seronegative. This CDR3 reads CASGQGGPGYTF. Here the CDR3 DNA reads TGTGCCAGCGGACAGGGGGGGCCTGGCTACACCTTC.